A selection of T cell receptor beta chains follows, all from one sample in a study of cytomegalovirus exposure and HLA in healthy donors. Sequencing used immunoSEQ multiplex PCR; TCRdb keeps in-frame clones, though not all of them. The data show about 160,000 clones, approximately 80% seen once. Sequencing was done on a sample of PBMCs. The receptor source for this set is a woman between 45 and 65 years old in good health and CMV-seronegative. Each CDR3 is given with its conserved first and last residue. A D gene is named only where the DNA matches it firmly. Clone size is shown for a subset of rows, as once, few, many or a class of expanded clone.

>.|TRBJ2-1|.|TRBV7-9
CASSLSIAGNNEQFF
TGTGCCAGCAGCCTGTCCATCGCGGGGAACAATGAGCAGTTCTTC
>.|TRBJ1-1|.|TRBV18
CASSPREGKNTEAFF
TGTGCCAGCTCACCACGTGAGGGTAAGAACACTGAAGCTTTCTTT
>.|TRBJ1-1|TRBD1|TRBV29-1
CTLTGENKTEAFF
TGCACGTTGACAGGGGAAAATAAAACTGAAGCTTTCTTT
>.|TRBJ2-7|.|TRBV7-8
CASSLSGVGQYF
TGTGCCAGCAGCTTATCAGGCGTTGGGCAGTACTTC
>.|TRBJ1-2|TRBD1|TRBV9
CASSVAYQGAMSYTF
TGTGCCAGCAGCGTAGCTTACCAGGGGGCTATGAGCTACACCTTC
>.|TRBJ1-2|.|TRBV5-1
CASSTDSRGYTF
TGCGCCAGCAGCACGGACAGCCGCGGCTACACCTTC
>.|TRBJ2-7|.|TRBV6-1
CASRPAGGYEQYF
TGTGCCAGCAGGCCGGCTGGGGGGTACGAGCAGTACTTC
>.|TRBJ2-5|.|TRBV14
CASSPYSEETQYF
TGTGCCAGCAGCCCTTATTCGGAAGAGACCCAGTACTTC
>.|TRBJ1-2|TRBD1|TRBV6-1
CASSPGQGAVGYTF
TGTGCCAGCAGTCCAGGACAGGGGGCGGTGGGCTACACCTTC
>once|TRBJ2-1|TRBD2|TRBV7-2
CASSFTSGGYNEQFF
TGTGCCAGCAGCTTCACTAGCGGGGGCTACAATGAGCAGTTCTTC
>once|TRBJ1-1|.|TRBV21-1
CASSALRGMTEAFF
TGTGCCAGCAGCGCCCTGAGGGGGATGACTGAAGCTTTCTTT
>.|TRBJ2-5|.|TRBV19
CASSIMPPSLQETQYF
TGTGCCAGTAGTATAATGCCACCTAGCCTACAAGAGACCCAGTACTTC
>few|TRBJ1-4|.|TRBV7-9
CASSPGNPNEKLFF
TGTGCCAGCAGCCCAGGGAACCCCAATGAAAAACTGTTTTTT
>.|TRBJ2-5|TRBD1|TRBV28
CASSLIGTGETQYF
TGTGCCAGCAGTTTAATAGGGACAGGAGAGACCCAGTACTTC
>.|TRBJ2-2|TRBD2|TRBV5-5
CASSSLAGGIGELFF
TGTGCCAGCAGCTCGCTAGCGGGGGGAATCGGGGAGCTGTTTTTT
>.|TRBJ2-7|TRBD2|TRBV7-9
CASSQSMALAGNEQYF
TGTGCCAGCAGCCAATCTATGGCGCTAGCGGGGAACGAGCAGTACTTC
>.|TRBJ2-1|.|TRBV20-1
CSARQNEQFF
TGCAGTGCTCGCCAGAATGAGCAGTTCTTC
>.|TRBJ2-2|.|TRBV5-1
CASSPDRGTGELFF
TGCGCCAGCAGCCCAGACCGGGGGACCGGGGAGCTGTTTTTT
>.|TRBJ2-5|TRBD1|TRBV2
CASRGQGGETQYF
TGTGCCAGTAGAGGACAGGGCGGAGAGACCCAGTACTTC
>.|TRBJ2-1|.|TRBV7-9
CASSLWTGSNEQFF
TGTGCCAGCAGCTTATGGACGGGAAGCAATGAGCAGTTCTTC
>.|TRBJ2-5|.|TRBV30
CAWSASRGQYF
TGTGCCTGGAGTGCTAGCAGGGGCCAGTACTTC
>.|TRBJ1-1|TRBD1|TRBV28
CASGVQQGAGSTEAFF
TGTGCCAGCGGAGTACAACAGGGGGCTGGGAGCACTGAAGCTTTCTTT
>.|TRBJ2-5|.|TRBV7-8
CASSSQETQYF
TGTGCCAGCAGCTCTCAAGAGACCCAGTACTTC
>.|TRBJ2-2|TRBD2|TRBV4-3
CASSHQRGGPSGELFF
TGCGCCAGCAGCCACCAGCGGGGGGGCCCTTCCGGGGAGCTGTTTTTT
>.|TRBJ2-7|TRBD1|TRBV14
CASSPLRTGVARGQYF
TGTGCCAGCAGCCCCCTACGAACAGGGGTGGCTCGCGGGCAGTACTTC